The 2 T cell receptor beta chains below come from one sample, sequenced in a study of blood T cell repertoires in COVID-19. The table came from immunoSEQ multiplex PCR; TCRdb's copy has only in-frame clones and leaves some out. The data hold roughly 80,000 clones, with under 85% observed a single time. Sequenced material: peripheral blood. All receptors derive from a human donor in a cohort sampled during active COVID-19.

This chain connects TRBV12-3 or TRBV12-4 to TRBJ1-5; D is possibly TRBD1 (5 bases). There are 13 residues in the CDR3. V gave up 3 bases and J gave up 4 bases, with 7 bases separating them. Here the CDR3 reads CASSLTVNQPQHF. CDR3 in DNA: TGTGCCAGCAGTTTGACAGTTAATCAGCCCCAGCATTTT.

V and J are TRBV7-8 and TRBJ1-1; D is perhaps TRBD1 (6 bases). V gave up 5 bases and J gave up 2 bases, with 15 bases separating them. Per the germline V gene, CDR1 is SGHVS and CDR2 is FQNEAQ. The CDR3 has 15 residues. The CDR3 sequence: CASSDLDSSNTEAFF. CDR3 in DNA: TGTGCCAGCAGCGACCTGGACAGTTCAAACACTGAAGCTTTCTTT.